The 11 T cell receptor beta chains presented below share a single source sample, sequenced in a study of CD8+ T cells in alopecia areata. As to treatment: oral pan-JAK inhibitor, 5-10 mg twice daily. After isolation, RNA underwent reverse transcription to generate cDNA as the sequencing template. The method was immunoSEQ multiplex PCR; TCRdb's version includes in-frame clones alone and lacks a portion of them. Among approximately 210,000 clones listed, around 60% were seen once. This specimen consisted of CD4+ T cells sorted from blood, obtained between weeks 47 and 50, from a patient treated with tofacitinib. Source of these receptors: a human donor with alopecia areata.

The genes are TRBV18 and TRBJ2-2; maybe TRBD1 (6 bases). Trimming left V 3 bases short and J 5 bases short, with 16 bases between. The germline V gene has CDR1 KGHSH and CDR2 LQKENI. CDR3 length: 16 residues. CDR3 sequence reads: CASSPNRDRRTGELFF. CDR3 bases: TGTGCCAGCTCACCGAACCGCGACAGGAGGACCGGGGAGCTGTTTTTT.

This clone was counted a few times. The CDR3 DNA sequence: TGTGCCAGCAGCCTAAAAGCGAGCAATCAGCCCCAGCATTTT. It yields the protein CASSLKASNQPQHF. V gene TRBV7-2 combines with J gene TRBJ1-5; D is uncertain. Trimming removed 5 bases from V and 1 base from J, with 9 bases in between. From germline, CDR1 is SGHTA and CDR2 FQGNSA. CDR3 length: 14 amino acids.

The rearrangement joins TRBV29-1 to TRBJ2-7, with a tentative D call TRBD2 (5 bases). Trimming removed 0 bases from V and 5 bases from J, with 14 bases in between. CDR1 and CDR2 (germline): SQVTM, ANQGSEA. The CDR3 runs 14 residues. The CDR3 protein is CSVEEFTGSHEQYF. The CDR3 region has the DNA TGCAGCGTTGAAGAGTTTACGGGGTCCCACGAGCAGTACTTC.

This clone was observed a few times. The genes are TRBV30 and TRBJ2-6; D unresolved. CDR1 is GTSNPN, CDR2 SVGIG, per germline (reference sequence). This CDR3 comprises 15 residues. Between the trimmed V and J ends, which lost 0 bases and 0 bases, there was a span of 6 bases. CDR3: CAWSVLVSGANVLTF. In nucleotides, the CDR3 is TGTGCCTGGAGTGTACTGGTCTCTGGGGCCAACGTCCTGACTTTC. The complete variable domain, with remaining parts taken from reference TRBV30 and TRBJ2-6, reads SQTIHQWPATLVQPVGSPLSLECTVEGTSNPNLYWYRQAAGRGLQLLFYSVGIGQISSEVPQNLSASRPQDRQFILSSKKLLLSDSGFYLCAWSVLVSGANVLTFGAGSRLTVL.

The chain joins TRBV30 to TRBJ2-5; D is uncertain. This CDR3 contains 14 residues. The V gene lost 0 bases and the J gene lost 2 bases, with 10 bases spanning the gap. From germline, CDR1 is GTSNPN and CDR2 SVGIG (reference sequence). CDR3 in DNA: TGTGCCTGGAGTGTTCGATCGAAACAAGAGACCCAGTACTTC. Its translation is CAWSVRSKQETQYF.

The chain links TRBV6-6 to TRBJ1-5; no firm D call. The V end was cut by 6 bases, the J end by 7 bases, with 10 bases between. Germline loops: CDR1 MNHNY, CDR2 SVGAGI (reference sequence). The CDR3 consists of 12 residues. The CDR3 DNA follows: TGTGCCAGCAGGTTCCGGGAGCAGCCCCAGCATTTT. Protein product: CASRFREQPQHF.

V and J are TRBV15 and TRBJ2-5, with 7 nucleotides matching TRBD1. The CDR3 sequence is 15 residues long. The germline CDR1 and CDR2 sequences are LNHNV and YYDKDF (reference sequence). The ends lost 4 bases at V and 0 bases at J; junction bases unmatched: 5. Here the CDR3 reads CATSITGVNQETQYF. The CDR3 bases are TGTGCCACCAGCATAACAGGGGTTAACCAAGAGACCCAGTACTTC.

The chain joins TRBV30 to TRBJ1-1, with D perhaps matching TRBD1 (6 bases). This CDR3 is 12 amino acids long. Germline CDR1 is GTSNPN and CDR2 is SVGIG (reference sequence). The V and J ends lost 0 bases and 5 bases respectively, with 7 bases between them. Here the CDR3 DNA reads TGTGCCTGGAGTGTGGGGGCGACTGAAGCTTTCTTT. Its translation is CAWSVGATEAFF.

This clone was seen only a few times. The chain is built from TRBV10-3 and TRBJ1-2; unclear D gene. The CDR3 covers 14 residues. V was trimmed by 0 bases and J by 6 bases, leaving 11 bases between them. Germline values: CDR1 ENHRY, CDR2 SYGVKD. The CDR3 DNA is TGTGCCATCAGTGAGTCGGGCAGCCTCGATGGCTACACCTTC. Protein sequence: CAISESGSLDGYTF.

This clone was seen a handful of times. The genes are TRBV6-5 and TRBJ2-4; the D gene is possibly TRBD1 (6 bases). Germline V gene sequence: CDR1 MNHEY, CDR2 SVGAGI. The CDR3 extends over 12 amino acids. The V and J ends lost 8 bases and 6 bases respectively, with 11 bases between them. The CDR3 nucleotides read TGTGCCAGCGGTCCAGGGGCAAACATTCAGTACTTC. Translated: CASGPGANIQYF.

This clone was detected only a few times. Here the CDR3 reads CASSPGLAGQISYEQYF. In nucleotides, the CDR3 is TGTGCCAGCAGCCCTGGACTAGCGGGCCAGATCTCCTACGAGCAGTACTTC. The gene calls are TRBV7-9 and TRBJ2-7, with TRBD2 matching over 11 bases. The CDR3 has 17 residues. Germline V gene lookup returns CDR1 SEHNR and CDR2 FQNEAQ (reference sequence). The junction had 9 bases not matched to a gene; V was cut back by 5 bases and J by 0 bases.